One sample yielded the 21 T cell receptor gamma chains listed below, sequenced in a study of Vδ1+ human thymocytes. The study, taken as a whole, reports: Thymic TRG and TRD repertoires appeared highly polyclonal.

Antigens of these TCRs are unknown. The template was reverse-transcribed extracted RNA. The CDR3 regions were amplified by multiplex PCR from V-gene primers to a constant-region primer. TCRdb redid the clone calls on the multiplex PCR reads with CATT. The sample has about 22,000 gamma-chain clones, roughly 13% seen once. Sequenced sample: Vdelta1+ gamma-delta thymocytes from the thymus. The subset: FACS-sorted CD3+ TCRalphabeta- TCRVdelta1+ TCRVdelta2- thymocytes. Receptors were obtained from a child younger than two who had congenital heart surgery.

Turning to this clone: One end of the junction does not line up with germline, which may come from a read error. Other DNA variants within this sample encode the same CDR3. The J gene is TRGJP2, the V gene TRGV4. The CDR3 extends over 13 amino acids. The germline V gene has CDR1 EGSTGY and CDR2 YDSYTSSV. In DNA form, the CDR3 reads TGTGCCACCTGGAATGGTTCCGATTGGATCAAGACGTTT. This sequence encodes CATWNGSDWIKTF.

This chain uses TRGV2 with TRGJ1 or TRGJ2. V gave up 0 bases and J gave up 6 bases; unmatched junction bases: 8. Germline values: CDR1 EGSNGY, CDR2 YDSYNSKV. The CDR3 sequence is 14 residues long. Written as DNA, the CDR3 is TGTGCCACCTGGGACGGGCAGGTGGGTTATAAGAAACTCTTT. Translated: CATWDGQVGYKKLF.

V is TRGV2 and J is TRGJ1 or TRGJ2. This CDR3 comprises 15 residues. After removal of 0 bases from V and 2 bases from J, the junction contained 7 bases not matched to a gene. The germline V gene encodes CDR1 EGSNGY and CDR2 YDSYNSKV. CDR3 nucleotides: TGTGCCACCTGGGACGGGCTAGGGGATTATTATAAGAAACTCTTT. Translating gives CATWDGLGDYYKKLF.

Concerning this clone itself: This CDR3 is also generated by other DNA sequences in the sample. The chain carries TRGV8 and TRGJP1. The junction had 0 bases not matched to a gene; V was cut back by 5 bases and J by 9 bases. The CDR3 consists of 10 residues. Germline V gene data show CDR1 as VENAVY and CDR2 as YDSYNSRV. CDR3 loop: CATWGWFKIF. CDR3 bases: TGTGCCACCTGGGGTTGGTTCAAGATATTT.

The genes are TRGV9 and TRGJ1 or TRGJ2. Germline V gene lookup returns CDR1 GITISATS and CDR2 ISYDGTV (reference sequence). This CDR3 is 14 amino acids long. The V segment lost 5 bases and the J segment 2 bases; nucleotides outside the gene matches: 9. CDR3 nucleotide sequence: TGTGCCTTGTGGGTTCGGTTCGATTATTATAAGAAACTCTTT. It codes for CALWVRFDYYKKLF.

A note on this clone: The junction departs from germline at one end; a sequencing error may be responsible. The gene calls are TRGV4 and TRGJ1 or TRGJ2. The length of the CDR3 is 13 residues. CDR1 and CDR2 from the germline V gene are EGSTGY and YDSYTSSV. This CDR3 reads CATWNGFGYKKLF. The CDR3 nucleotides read TGTGCCACCTGGAATGGTTTCGGGTATAAGAAACTCTTT.

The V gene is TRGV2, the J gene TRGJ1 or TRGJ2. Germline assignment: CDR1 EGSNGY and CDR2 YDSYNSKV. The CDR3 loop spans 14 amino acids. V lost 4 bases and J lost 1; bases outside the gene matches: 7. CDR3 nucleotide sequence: TGTGCCACCTGGGAACCCCCTAATTATTATAAGAAACTCTTT. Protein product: CATWEPPNYYKKLF.

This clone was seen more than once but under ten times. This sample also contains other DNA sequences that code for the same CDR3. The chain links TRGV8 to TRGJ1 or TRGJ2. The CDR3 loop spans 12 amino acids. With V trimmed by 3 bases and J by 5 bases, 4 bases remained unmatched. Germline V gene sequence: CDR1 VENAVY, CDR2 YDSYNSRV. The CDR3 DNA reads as TGTGCCACCTGGGATGAAGATTATAAGAAACTCTTT. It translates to CATWDEDYKKLF.

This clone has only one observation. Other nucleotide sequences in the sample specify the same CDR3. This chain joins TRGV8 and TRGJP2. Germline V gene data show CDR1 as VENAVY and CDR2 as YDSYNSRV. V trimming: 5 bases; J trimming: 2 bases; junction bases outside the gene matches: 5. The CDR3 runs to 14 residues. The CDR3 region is CATWAESSDWIKTF. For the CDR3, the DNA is TGTGCCACCTGGGCGGAGAGTAGTGATTGGATCAAGACGTTT.

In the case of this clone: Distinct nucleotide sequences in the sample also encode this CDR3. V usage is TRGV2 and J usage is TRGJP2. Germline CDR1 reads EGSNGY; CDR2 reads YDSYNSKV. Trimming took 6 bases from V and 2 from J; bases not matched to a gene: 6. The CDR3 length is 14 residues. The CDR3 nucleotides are TGTGCCACCTGGAACCTCAGTAGTGATTGGATCAAGACGTTT. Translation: CATWNLSSDWIKTF.

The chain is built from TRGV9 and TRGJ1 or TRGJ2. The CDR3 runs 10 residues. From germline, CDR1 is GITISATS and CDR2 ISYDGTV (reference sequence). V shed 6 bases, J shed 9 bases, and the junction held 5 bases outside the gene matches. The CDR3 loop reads CALWWGKKLF. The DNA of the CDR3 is TGTGCCTTGTGGTGGGGTAAGAAACTCTTT.

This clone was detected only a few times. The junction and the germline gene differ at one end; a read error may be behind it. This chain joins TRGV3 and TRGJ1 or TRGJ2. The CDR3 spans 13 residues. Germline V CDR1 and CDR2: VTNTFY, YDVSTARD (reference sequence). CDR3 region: CATWNTNYYKKLF. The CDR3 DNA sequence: TGTGCCACCTGGAACACCAATTATTACAAGAAACTCTTT.

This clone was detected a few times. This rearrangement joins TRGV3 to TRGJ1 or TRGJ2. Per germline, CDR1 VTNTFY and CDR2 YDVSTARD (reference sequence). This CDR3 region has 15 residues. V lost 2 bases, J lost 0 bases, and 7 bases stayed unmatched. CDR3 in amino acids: CATWDIPSNYYKKLF. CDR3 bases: TGTGCCACCTGGGACATACCCTCGAATTATTATAAGAAACTCTTT.

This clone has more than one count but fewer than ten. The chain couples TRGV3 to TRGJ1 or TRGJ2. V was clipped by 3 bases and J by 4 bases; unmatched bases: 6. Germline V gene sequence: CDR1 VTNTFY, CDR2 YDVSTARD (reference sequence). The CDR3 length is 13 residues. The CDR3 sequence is CATWDGMYYKKLF. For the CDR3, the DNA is TGTGCCACCTGGGACGGGATGTATTATAAGAAACTCTTT.

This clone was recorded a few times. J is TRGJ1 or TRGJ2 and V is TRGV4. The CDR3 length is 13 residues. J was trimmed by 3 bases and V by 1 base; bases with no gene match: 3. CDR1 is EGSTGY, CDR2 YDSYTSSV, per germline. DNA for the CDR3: TGTGCCACCTGGGATGGAATTTATTATAAGAAACTCTTT. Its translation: CATWDGIYYKKLF.

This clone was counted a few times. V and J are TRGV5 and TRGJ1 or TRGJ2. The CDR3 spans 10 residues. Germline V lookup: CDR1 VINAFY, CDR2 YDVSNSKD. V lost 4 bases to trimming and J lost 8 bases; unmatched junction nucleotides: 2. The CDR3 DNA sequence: TGTGCCACCTGGGAAAATAAGAAACTCTTT. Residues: CATWENKKLF.

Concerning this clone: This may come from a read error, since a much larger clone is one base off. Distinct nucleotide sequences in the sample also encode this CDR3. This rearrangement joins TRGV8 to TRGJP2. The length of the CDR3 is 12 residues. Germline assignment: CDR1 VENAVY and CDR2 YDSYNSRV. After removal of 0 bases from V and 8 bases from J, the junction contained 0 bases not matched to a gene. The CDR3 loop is CATWDRDWIKTF. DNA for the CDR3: TGTGCCACCTGGGATAGGGATTGGATCAAGACGTTT.

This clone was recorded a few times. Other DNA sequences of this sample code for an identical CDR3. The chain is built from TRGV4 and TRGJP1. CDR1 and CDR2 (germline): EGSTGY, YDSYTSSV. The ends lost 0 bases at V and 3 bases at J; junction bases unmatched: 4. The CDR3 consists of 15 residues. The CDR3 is CATWDGVSTGWFKIF. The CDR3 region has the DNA TGTGCCACCTGGGATGGGGTCTCCACTGGTTGGTTCAAGATATTT.

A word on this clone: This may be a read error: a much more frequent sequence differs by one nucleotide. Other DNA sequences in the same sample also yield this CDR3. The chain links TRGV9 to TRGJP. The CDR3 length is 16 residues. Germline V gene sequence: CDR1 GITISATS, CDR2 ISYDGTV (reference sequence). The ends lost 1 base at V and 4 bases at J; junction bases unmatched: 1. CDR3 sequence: CALWEVQELGKKIKVF. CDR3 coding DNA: TGTGCCTTGTGGGAGGTACAAGAGTTGGGCAAAAAAATCAAGGTATTT.

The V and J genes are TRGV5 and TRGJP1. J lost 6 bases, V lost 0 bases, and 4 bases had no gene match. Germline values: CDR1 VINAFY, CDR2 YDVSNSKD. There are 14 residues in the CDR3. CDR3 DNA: TGTGCCACCTGGGACAGGCTACCTGGTTGGTTCAAGATATTT. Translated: CATWDRLPGWFKIF.

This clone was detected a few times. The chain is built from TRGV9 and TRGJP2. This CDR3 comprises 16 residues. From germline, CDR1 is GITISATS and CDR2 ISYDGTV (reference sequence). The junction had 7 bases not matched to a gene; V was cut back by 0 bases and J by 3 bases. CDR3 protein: CALWEVGVGSDWIKTF. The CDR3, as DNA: TGTGCCTTGTGGGAGGTGGGTGTCGGTAGTGATTGGATCAAGACGTTT.